This passage covers 5 T cell receptor beta chains from one sample sequenced in a study of blood T cell repertoires in COVID-19. TCRdb keeps only in-frame clones here, not all; method: immunoSEQ multiplex PCR. The sample consists of 250,000 to 350,000 clones, about 81% of them appearing once. Material for sequencing was peripheral blood. Receptors were obtained from a human donor with COVID-19, enrolled during active disease. The donor label of this sample is uncertain.

The CDR3 DNA reads as TGTGCCAGCAGGGCTCAGGGTACCCCCTACGAGCAGTACTTC. Translating gives CASRAQGTPYEQYF. The J gene is TRBJ2-7, the V gene TRBV27; tentatively, D is TRBD1 (5 bases). The CDR3 totals 14 residues. V lost 6 bases to trimming and J lost 2 bases, with 14 bases between them. CDR1 and CDR2 from the germline V gene are MNHEY and SMNVEV (reference sequence).

The CDR3 DNA follows: TGTGCCAGCAGTGAAGGGGTACCTACGGGGGACTTTTTCTACGAGCAGTACTTC. Protein product: CASSEGVPTGDFFYEQYF. The V and J genes are TRBV6-1 and TRBJ2-7, with D possibly matching TRBD2 (6 bases). The germline CDR1 and CDR2 sequences are MNHNS and SASEGT. CDR3 length equals 18 residues. V lost 1 base, J lost 3 bases, and 22 bases lay in between.

The chain uses TRBV25-1 and TRBJ2-2; 8 nucleotides align to TRBD1. CDR3 length equals 16 residues. Germline trimming cut 4 bases from V and 4 bases from J; bases unmatched to any gene: 8. CDR1 and CDR2 (germline): MGHDK, SYGVNS. The CDR3 reads CASSARQGRSTGELFF. Written as DNA, the CDR3 is TGTGCCAGCAGTGCAAGACAGGGGAGGTCCACCGGGGAGCTGTTTTTT.

The chain couples TRBV7-2 to TRBJ2-7; 7 bases line up with TRBD1. CDR1 and CDR2 (germline): SGHTA, FQGNSA. J was trimmed by 0 bases and V by 1 base; bases with no gene match: 6. CDR3 length: 16 amino acids. CDR3 DNA: TGTGCCAGCAGCTTAGGAGGGGGCTATAGCTCCTACGAGCAGTACTTC. Its protein product is CASSLGGGYSSYEQYF.

This clone was observed a handful of times. Its ends do not fully match the called genes, so a read error is possible. The CDR3 region has the DNA TGCGCCAGCAGCTTGACGGCAGGGTCGAACCCTGAAGCTTTCTTT. Its translation: CASSLTAGSNPEAFF. The chain links TRBV5-1 to TRBJ1-1; possible D gene TRBD1, 5 bases. The CDR3 is 15 residues long. Germline V gene sequence: CDR1 SGHRS, CDR2 YFSETQ.